This T cell receptor (beta chain) originates from a study of OX40 agonist ivuxolimab in advanced cancers. Study overall: Among those enrolled, mean age was approximately 62 years (range about 23 to 80) and 82.7% were male.

The repertoire was sequenced with immunoSEQ multiplex PCR; TCRdb's copy has only in-frame clones and lacks some. Among tens of thousands of clones listed, approximately 90% were seen once. This clone occurred once. Its antigen is not known. The germline gives CDR1 SGHDT, CDR2 YYEEEE. With V trimmed by 4 bases and J by 1 base, 7 bases remained unmatched. This CDR3 has 17 residues. General study points: Certain nonresponders additionally had low normalized T-cell clonal expansion. CD4+ and CD8+ blood T cells expanded clonally by week 6 at 0.1 to 3.0 mg/kg.

The timepoints at which blood was sampled were baseline, cycle 4 day 1, and cycle 7 day 1. This material consisted of CD4+ or CD8+ T cells sorted from blood, taken in a trial of the OX40 agonist ivuxolimab. The receptor's source is an adult with an advanced solid tumor such as melanoma, head and neck, liver or kidney cancer. J is TRBJ2-1 and V is TRBV5-6; 11 bases map to TRBD2. The chain's CDR3 is CASSAPGTSGSYNEQFF. CDR3 coding DNA: TGTGCCAGCAGCGCGCCAGGGACTAGCGGTTCCTACAATGAGCAGTTCTTC.